This T cell receptor (beta chain) was captured in a study of T cell responses to AZD1222 COVID-19 vaccine. Study-wide points: Donors were chiefly white British, with a greater number of females, and clonal diversity was perhaps underestimated. Nearly half of the spike-specific TCRs reportedly recognize variant regions that carry no mutations. Breadth and depth of Spike-specific TCRs rose after two AZD1222 doses.

This CDR3 has 16 residues. The V segment lost 7 bases and the J segment 0 bases; nucleotides outside the gene matches: 10. The V gene's germline CDR1 is MDHEN and CDR2 SYDVKM. Using immunoSEQ multiplex PCR, the repertoire was profiled, and TCRdb retains in-frame clones only, with some absent. The sample shows 65,000 to 85,000 clones, over 90% of them seen only once. Note on this clone: The antigen remains unidentified.

This rearrangement joins TRBV28 to TRBJ1-2; TRBD1 matches 8 bases. This specimen was peripheral blood, taken on day 0 of AZD1222 vaccination. This TCR was sampled from an adult in good health. The DNA for the CDR3 is TGTGCCAGCACACCCGGGACAGGAATAGCTAACTATGGCTACACCTTC. As protein: CASTPGTGIANYGYTF.